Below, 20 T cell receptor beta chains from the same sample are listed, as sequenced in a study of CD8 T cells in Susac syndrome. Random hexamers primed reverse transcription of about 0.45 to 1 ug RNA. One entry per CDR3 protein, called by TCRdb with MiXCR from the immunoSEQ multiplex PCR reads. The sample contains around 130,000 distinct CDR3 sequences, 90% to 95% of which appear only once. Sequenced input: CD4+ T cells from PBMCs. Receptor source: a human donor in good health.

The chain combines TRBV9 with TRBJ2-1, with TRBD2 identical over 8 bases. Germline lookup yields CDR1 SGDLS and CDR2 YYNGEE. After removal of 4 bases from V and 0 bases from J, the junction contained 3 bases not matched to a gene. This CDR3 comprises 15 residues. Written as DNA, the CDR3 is TGTGCCAGCAGCACGAGCGGGAGCTCCTACAATGAGCAGTTCTTC. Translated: CASSTSGSSYNEQFF.

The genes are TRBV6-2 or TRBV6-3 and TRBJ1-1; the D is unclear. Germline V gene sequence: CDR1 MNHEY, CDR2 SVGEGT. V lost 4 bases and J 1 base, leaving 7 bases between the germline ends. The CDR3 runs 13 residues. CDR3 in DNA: TGTGCCAGCAGTTGGACGGGGAACACTGAAGCTTTCTTT. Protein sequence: CASSWTGNTEAFF.

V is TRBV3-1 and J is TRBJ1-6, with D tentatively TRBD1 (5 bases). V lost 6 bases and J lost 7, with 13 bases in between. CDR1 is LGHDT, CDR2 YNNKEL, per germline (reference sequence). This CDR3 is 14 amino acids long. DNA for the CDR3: TGTGCCAGCAGTCTAGGGACCGCGAATTCACCCCTCCACTTT. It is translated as CASSLGTANSPLHF. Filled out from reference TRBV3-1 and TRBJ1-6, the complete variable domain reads DTAVSQTPKYLVTQMGNDKSIKCEQNLGHDTMYWYKQDSKKFLKIMFSYNNKELIINETVPNRFSPKSPDKAHLNLHINSLELGDSAVYFCASSLGTANSPLHFGNGTRLTVT.

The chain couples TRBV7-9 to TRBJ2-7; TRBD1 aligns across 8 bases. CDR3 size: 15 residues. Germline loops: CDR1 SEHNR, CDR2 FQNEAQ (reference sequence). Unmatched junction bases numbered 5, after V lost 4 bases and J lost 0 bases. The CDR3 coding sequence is TGTGCCAGCAGCTCCGGACAGGGAAGCTCCTACGAGCAGTACTTC. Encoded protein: CASSSGQGSSYEQYF.

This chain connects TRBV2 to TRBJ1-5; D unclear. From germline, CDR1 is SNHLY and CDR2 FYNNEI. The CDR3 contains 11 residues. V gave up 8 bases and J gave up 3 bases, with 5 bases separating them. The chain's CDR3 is CASLTNQPQHF. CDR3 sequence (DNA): TGTGCCAGCCTTACCAATCAGCCCCAGCATTTT.

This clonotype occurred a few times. CDR3 in amino acids: CAWSVQGNQPQHF. In nucleotides, the CDR3 is TGTGCCTGGAGTGTTCAGGGCAATCAGCCCCAGCATTTT. The V gene is TRBV30, the J gene TRBJ1-5; D uncertain. Trimming took off 0 bases at V and 2 bases at J, with 5 bases between the two ends. CDR3 length equals 13 residues. Germline V gives CDR1 GTSNPN, CDR2 SVGIG (reference sequence).

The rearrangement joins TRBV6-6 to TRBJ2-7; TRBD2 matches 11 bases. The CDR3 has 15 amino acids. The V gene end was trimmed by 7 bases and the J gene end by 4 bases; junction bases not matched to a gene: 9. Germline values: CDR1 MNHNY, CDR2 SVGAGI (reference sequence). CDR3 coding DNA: TGTGCCAGCAAACAACTAGCGGGAGAGTTTTACGAGCAGTACTTC. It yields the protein CASKQLAGEFYEQYF.

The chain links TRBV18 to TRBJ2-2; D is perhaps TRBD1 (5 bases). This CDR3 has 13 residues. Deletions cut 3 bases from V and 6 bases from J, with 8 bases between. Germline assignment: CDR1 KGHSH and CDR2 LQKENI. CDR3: CASSPREAGELFF. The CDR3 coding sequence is TGTGCCAGCTCACCCAGGGAAGCCGGGGAGCTGTTTTTT.

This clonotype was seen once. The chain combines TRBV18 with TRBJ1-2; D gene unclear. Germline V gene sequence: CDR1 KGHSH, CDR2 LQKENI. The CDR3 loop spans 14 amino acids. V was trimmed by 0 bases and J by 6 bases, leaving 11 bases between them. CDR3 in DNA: TGTGCCAGCTCACCACCTTTAGACCGAGATGGCTACACCTTC. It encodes CASSPPLDRDGYTF.

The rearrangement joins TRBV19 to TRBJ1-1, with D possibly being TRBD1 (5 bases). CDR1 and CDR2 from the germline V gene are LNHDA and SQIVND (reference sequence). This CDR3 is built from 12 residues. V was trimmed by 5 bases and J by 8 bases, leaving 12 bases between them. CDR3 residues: CASSPQQGEAFF. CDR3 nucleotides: TGTGCCAGTAGTCCCCAGCAGGGAGAAGCTTTCTTT.

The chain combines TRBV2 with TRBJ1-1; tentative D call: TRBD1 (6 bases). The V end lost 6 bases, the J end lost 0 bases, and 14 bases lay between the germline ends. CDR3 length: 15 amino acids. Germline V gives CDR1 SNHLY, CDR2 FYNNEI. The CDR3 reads CASREGQHMNTEAFF. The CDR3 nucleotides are TGTGCCAGCAGAGAGGGACAACACATGAACACTGAAGCTTTCTTT.

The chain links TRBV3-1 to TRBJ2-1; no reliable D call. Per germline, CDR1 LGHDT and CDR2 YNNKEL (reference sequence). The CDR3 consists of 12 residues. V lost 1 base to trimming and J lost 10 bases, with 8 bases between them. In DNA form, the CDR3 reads TGTGCCAGCAGCCAAGTCACCCTAGAGCAGTTCTTC. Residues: CASSQVTLEQFF.

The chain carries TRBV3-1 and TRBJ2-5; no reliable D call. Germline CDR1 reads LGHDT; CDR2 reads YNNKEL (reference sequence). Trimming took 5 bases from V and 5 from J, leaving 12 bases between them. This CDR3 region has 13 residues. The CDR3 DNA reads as TGTGCCAGCAGCATGGGTCTCTCGGAGACCCAGTACTTC. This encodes CASSMGLSETQYF.

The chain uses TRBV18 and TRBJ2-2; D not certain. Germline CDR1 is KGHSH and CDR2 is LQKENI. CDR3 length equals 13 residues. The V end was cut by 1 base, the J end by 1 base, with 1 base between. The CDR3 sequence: CASSPQNTGELFF. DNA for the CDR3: TGTGCCAGCTCACCACAGAACACCGGGGAGCTGTTTTTT.

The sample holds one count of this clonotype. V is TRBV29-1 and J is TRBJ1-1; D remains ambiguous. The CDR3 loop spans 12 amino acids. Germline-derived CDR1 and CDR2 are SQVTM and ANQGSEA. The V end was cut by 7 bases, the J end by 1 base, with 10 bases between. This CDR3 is CSAGERNTEAFF. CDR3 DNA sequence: TGCAGCGCTGGGGAGCGGAACACTGAAGCTTTCTTT.

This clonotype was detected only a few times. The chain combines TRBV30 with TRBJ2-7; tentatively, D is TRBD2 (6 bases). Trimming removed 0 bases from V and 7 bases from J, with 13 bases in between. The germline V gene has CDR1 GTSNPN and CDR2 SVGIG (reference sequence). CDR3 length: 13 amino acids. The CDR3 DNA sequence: TGTGCCTGGAGTGTACTCGCGGGAAGAGAGCAGTACTTC. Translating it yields CAWSVLAGREQYF.

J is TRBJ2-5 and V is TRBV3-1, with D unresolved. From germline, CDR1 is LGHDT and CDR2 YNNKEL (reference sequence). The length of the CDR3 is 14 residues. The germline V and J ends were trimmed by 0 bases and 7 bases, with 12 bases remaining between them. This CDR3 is CASSQEGRTSTQYF. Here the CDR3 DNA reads TGTGCCAGCAGCCAAGAGGGCAGGACGTCGACCCAGTACTTC.

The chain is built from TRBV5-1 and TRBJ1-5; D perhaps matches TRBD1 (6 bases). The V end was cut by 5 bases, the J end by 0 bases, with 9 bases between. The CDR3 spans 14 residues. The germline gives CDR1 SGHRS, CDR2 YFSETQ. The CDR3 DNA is TGCGCCAGCAGTCAGGACAGTAGCAATCAGCCCCAGCATTTT. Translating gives CASSQDSSNQPQHF.

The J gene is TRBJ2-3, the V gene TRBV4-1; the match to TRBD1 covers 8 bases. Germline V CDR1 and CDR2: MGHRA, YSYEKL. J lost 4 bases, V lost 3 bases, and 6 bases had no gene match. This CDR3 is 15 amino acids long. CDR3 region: CASSHHGQGPDTQYF. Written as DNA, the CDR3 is TGCGCCAGCAGCCACCACGGACAGGGTCCAGATACGCAGTATTTT.

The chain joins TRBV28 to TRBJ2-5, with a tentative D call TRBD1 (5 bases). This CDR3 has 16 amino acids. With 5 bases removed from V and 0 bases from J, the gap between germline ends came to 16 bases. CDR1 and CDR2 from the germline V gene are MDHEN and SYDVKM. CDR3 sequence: CASSPNQGQYQETQYF. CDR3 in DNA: TGTGCCAGCAGTCCTAACCAGGGCCAGTACCAAGAGACCCAGTACTTC.